What follows are 32 T cell receptor beta chains derived from one specimen sequenced in a study of blood T cell repertoires in COVID-19. Sequencing was performed with immunoSEQ multiplex PCR; in TCRdb, only in-frame clones are kept and a portion is missing. The table lists some 70,000 clones, 91% of them singletons. Sequencing was performed on peripheral blood. The source is a human donor with active COVID-19. The donor label of this sample is uncertain.

The V gene is TRBV7-8, the J gene TRBJ2-2; a possible D gene is TRBD2 (6 bases). CDR3 length: 14 residues. Germline V gene data show CDR1 as SGHVS and CDR2 as FQNEAQ. V lost 7 bases and J lost 7, with 16 bases in between. CDR3 amino acids: CASKPPREVGELFF. CDR3 coding DNA: TGTGCCAGCAAGCCTCCGAGGGAGGTCGGGGAGCTGTTTTTT.

This chain joins TRBV6-5 and TRBJ1-2; possible D gene TRBD1, 6 bases. Trimming took 6 bases from V and 7 from J, leaving 12 bases between them. Germline CDR1 MNHEY, CDR2 SVGAGI. The CDR3 is 12 amino acids. This CDR3 is CASSRDRFGYTF. CDR3 DNA: TGTGCCAGCAGCCGCGACAGGTTTGGCTACACCTTC.

This chain connects TRBV19 to TRBJ1-4; possibly TRBD1 for D (6 bases). The V gene lost 3 bases and the J gene lost 4 bases, with 9 bases spanning the gap. Looked up from germline, CDR1 is LNHDA and CDR2 is SQIVND (reference sequence). The CDR3 runs to 14 residues. CDR3 bases: TGTGCCAGTAGTATGGGGACAAATAATGAAAAACTGTTTTTT. Protein: CASSMGTNNEKLFF.

The J gene is TRBJ2-2, the V gene TRBV7-3, with 9 nucleotides matching TRBD2. Germline trimming cut 5 bases from V and 6 bases from J; bases unmatched to any gene: 7. Per the germline V gene, CDR1 is SGHTA and CDR2 is FQGTGA. The CDR3 loop spans 15 amino acids. CDR3 protein: CASSPGGRGAGELFF. Written as DNA, the CDR3 is TGTGCCAGCAGCCCGGGCGGGAGGGGCGCCGGGGAGCTGTTTTTT.

V is TRBV11-2 and J is TRBJ2-1; 9 nucleotides match TRBD1. V shed 5 bases and J 5 bases; nucleotides not matched to a gene: 7. The CDR3 is made up of 15 amino acids. The germline V gene has CDR1 SGHAT and CDR2 FQNNGV. CDR3 DNA sequence: TGTGCCAGCAGCCAAACAGGGGGCTTCGACAATGAGCAGTTCTTC. Its protein product is CASSQTGGFDNEQFF.

The V call is TRBV28, the J call TRBJ2-7; perhaps TRBD2 as D (6 bases). The CDR3 length is 14 residues. Germline V gene sequence: CDR1 MDHEN, CDR2 SYDVKM. With 5 bases removed from V and 4 bases from J, the gap between germline ends came to 15 bases. The CDR3 DNA reads as TGTGCCAGCAGTCCAGGGACGGGGGATTACGAGCAGTACTTC. It translates to CASSPGTGDYEQYF.

The J gene is TRBJ2-6, the V gene TRBV11-2; D remains unclear. Deletions cut 5 bases from V and 2 bases from J, with 10 bases between. Per germline, CDR1 SGHAT and CDR2 FQNNGV. The CDR3 runs 15 residues. DNA of the CDR3: TGTGCCAGCAGCCCAGACTCGGCTGGGGCCAACGTCCTGACTTTC. As protein: CASSPDSAGANVLTF. Supplemented by reference TRBV11-2 and TRBJ2-6, the full variable domain reads EAGVAQSPRYKIIEKRQSVAFWCNPISGHATLYWYQQILGQGPKLLIQFQNNGVVDDSQLPKDRFSAERLKGVDSTLKIQPAKLEDSAVYLCASSPDSAGANVLTFGAGSRLTVL.

The chain uses TRBV7-2 and TRBJ1-4; D is perhaps TRBD1 (6 bases). CDR3 length equals 15 residues. The ends were cut back, 2 bases at V and 8 bases at J, with 15 bases in the middle. Per the germline V gene, CDR1 is SGHTA and CDR2 is FQGNSA. DNA of the CDR3: TGTGCCAGCAGCTTAACCGGGACAAGCTCGGAAAAACTGTTTTTT. This translates into CASSLTGTSSEKLFF. Using reference TRBV7-2 and TRBJ1-4 for the parts outside the CDR3, the full variable domain is GAGVSQSPSNKVTEKGKDVELRCDPISGHTALYWYRQSLGQGLEFLIYFQGNSAPDKSGLPSDRFSAERTGGSVSTLTIQRTQQEDSAVYLCASSLTGTSSEKLFFGSGTQLSVL.

The chain uses TRBV5-6 and TRBJ2-7; D remains unclear. Between the trimmed V and J ends, which lost 1 base and 0 bases, there was a span of 17 bases. CDR3 size: 17 residues. Per the germline V gene, CDR1 is SGHDT and CDR2 is YYEEEE. CDR3 sequence: CASSLFVSALSSYEQYF. The CDR3 bases are TGTGCCAGCAGCTTGTTCGTGAGCGCGCTGAGCTCCTACGAGCAGTACTTC.

The chain links TRBV19 to TRBJ1-1; 8 bases fit TRBD1. V shed 5 bases, J shed 4 bases, and the junction held 9 bases outside the gene matches. This CDR3 region has 15 residues. The germline V gene has CDR1 LNHDA and CDR2 SQIVND (reference sequence). CDR3 in amino acids: CASSPIDRGGTEAFF. The CDR3 region has the DNA TGTGCCAGTAGTCCGATAGACAGGGGAGGCACTGAAGCTTTCTTT.

V and J are TRBV28 and TRBJ1-4; 7 positions agree with TRBD1. Germline lookup yields CDR1 MDHEN and CDR2 SYDVKM. J gave up 3 bases and V 2 bases, and 3 bases lay outside the gene matches. CDR3 size: 15 residues. CDR3 sequence reads: CASSLGTASNEKLFF. The CDR3 DNA follows: TGTGCCAGCAGTTTAGGGACAGCGTCTAATGAAAAACTGTTTTTT.

The gene calls are TRBV7-6 and TRBJ2-7, with 10 positions matching TRBD1. The V and J ends lost 0 bases and 0 bases, in that order; junction bases with no gene match: 11. CDR1 is SGHVS, CDR2 FNYEAQ, per germline. The CDR3 contains 19 residues. Here the CDR3 reads CASSLAPDRGGLLSYEQYF. The DNA for the CDR3 is TGTGCCAGCAGCTTAGCGCCGGACAGGGGGGGACTACTCTCCTACGAGCAGTACTTC. The full variable domain, with the rest looked up from reference TRBV7-6 and TRBJ2-7, is GAGVSQSPRYKVTKRGQDVALRCDPISGHVSLYWYRQALGQGPEFLTYFNYEAQQDKSGLPNDRFSAERPEGSISTLTIQRTEQRDSAMYRCASSLAPDRGGLLSYEQYFGPGTRLTVT.

The chain combines TRBV4-3 with TRBJ1-6; 10 nucleotides line up with TRBD1. The CDR3 loop spans 16 amino acids. V lost 4 bases and J lost 7; bases outside the gene matches: 7. Germline V gives CDR1 LGHNA, CDR2 YSLEER. The CDR3 sequence is CASSPQTGGVNSPLHF. As DNA, the CDR3 is TGCGCCAGCAGCCCCCAGACAGGGGGCGTGAATTCACCCCTCCACTTT.

This clone was seen only a few times. CDR3 sequence: CASSSRGLAGGYEQYF. CDR3 sequence (DNA): TGTGCCAGCAGCTCGAGAGGGCTAGCGGGAGGTTACGAGCAGTACTTC. The chain combines TRBV7-2 with TRBJ2-7; 11 nucleotides match TRBD2. The CDR3 is 16 amino acids. The ends lost 4 bases at V and 4 bases at J; junction bases unmatched: 9. Per the germline V gene, CDR1 is SGHTA and CDR2 is FQGNSA.

The chain carries TRBV3-1 (or the pseudogene TRBV3-2) and TRBJ2-3, with D possibly matching TRBD2 (5 bases). Germline V gene lookup returns CDR1 LGHDT and CDR2 YNNKEL (reference sequence). V was shortened by 0 bases and J by 7 bases, with 8 bases between the two germline ends. The CDR3 has 13 amino acids. CDR3 in DNA: TGTGCCAGCAGCCAAGATCGGGGAAATACGCAGTATTTT. Translating it yields CASSQDRGNTQYF.

This clone was counted between two and nine times. This rearrangement joins TRBV19 to TRBJ1-5; 8 bases line up with TRBD1. The junction had 12 bases not matched to a gene; V was cut back by 4 bases and J by 7 bases. CDR3 size: 16 residues. CDR1 is LNHDA and CDR2 is SQIVND in the germline V gene (reference sequence). The CDR3 protein is CASSTPNRGVRQPQHF. The DNA of the CDR3 is TGTGCCAGTAGTACGCCCAACAGGGGGGTACGGCAGCCCCAGCATTTT.

This chain links TRBV28 with TRBJ2-1; the D is unclear. The CDR3 is 12 residues long. Trimming stripped 5 bases from V and 7 bases from J, with 9 bases between. CDR1 is MDHEN and CDR2 is SYDVKM in the germline V gene. The CDR3 loop is CASSNLGNEQFF. In DNA form, the CDR3 reads TGTGCCAGCAGTAACCTCGGGAATGAGCAGTTCTTC.

The chain recombines TRBV6-5 with TRBJ1-4, with 8 bases lining up with TRBD1. CDR3 length equals 14 residues. Trimming at V came to 7 bases and at J to 4 bases, leaving 5 bases not matched to a gene. Germline assignment: CDR1 MNHEY and CDR2 SVGAGI. The CDR3 nucleotides are TGTGCCAGCACAACACAGGGGGGTAATGAAAAACTGTTTTTT. Translating gives CASTTQGGNEKLFF.

The chain links TRBV3-1 (or the pseudogene TRBV3-2) to TRBJ1-5; D ambiguous. The CDR3 runs 12 residues. Trimming left V 4 bases short and J 7 bases short, with 8 bases between. Germline lookup yields CDR1 LGHDT and CDR2 YNNKEL (reference sequence). This chain's CDR3 is CASSREDQPQHF. CDR3 in DNA: TGTGCCAGCAGCCGGGAGGACCAGCCCCAGCATTTT.

DNA for the CDR3: TGTGCCTGGAGTGTAAGCGGGACCTCCGGGGAGCAGTTCTTC. This codes for CAWSVSGTSGEQFF. V usage is TRBV30 and J usage is TRBJ2-1; TRBD2 matches 7 bases. V was pared by 0 bases and J by 10 bases, with 9 bases of the junction left unmatched. The CDR3 extends over 14 amino acids. The germline V gene encodes CDR1 GTSNPN and CDR2 SVGIG (reference sequence).

The CDR3 loop is CASSFATRGRTGELFF. CDR3 DNA: TGTGCCAGCAGCTTCGCGACTAGGGGGCGCACCGGGGAGCTGTTTTTT. The chain uses TRBV7-8 and TRBJ2-2; the D gene is possibly TRBD1 (7 bases). Germline-derived CDR1 and CDR2 are SGHVS and FQNEAQ. The CDR3 has 16 amino acids. V shed 3 bases and J shed 4 bases, with 15 bases lying between them.

A few counts support this clone. The rearrangement uses TRBV28 and TRBJ1-5; D is unclear. The germline gives CDR1 MDHEN, CDR2 SYDVKM. This CDR3 has 16 residues. The germline V and J ends were trimmed by 1 base and 2 bases, with 12 bases remaining between them. In DNA, the CDR3 is TGTGCCAGCAGTTTATTAGGAGGGCTGCGCAATCAGCCCCAGCATTTT. Protein product: CASSLLGGLRNQPQHF.

This chain joins TRBV10-1 and TRBJ1-4; 7 nucleotides line up with TRBD1. The CDR3 is made up of 14 amino acids. Germline loops: CDR1 WNHNN, CDR2 SYGVQD (reference sequence). Germline trimming cut 2 bases from V and 8 bases from J; bases unmatched to any gene: 5. As DNA, the CDR3 is TGCGCCAGCAGTGAGGGACAGGAAAAAGAAAAACTGTTTTTT. It yields the protein CASSEGQEKEKLFF.

The chain has TRBV25-1 and TRBJ2-2, with 8 bases that match TRBD2. The CDR3 length is 17 residues. The germline gives CDR1 MGHDK, CDR2 SYGVNS. Trimming removed 10 bases from V and 5 bases from J; junction bases left unmatched: 18. This CDR3 is CAILSSSGRDGTGELFF. The CDR3 DNA follows: TGTGCCATCCTTTCGTCTAGCGGGCGGGACGGGACCGGGGAGCTGTTTTTT. The full variable domain, completed using reference TRBV25-1 and TRBJ2-2, is EADIYQTPRYLVIGTGKKITLECSQTMGHDKMYWYQQDPGMELHLIHYSYGVNSTEKGDLSSESTVSRIRTEHFPLTLESARPSHTSQYLCAILSSSGRDGTGELFFGEGSRLTVL.

This chain connects TRBV5-4 to TRBJ2-2, with 9 bases identical to TRBD1. CDR3 length: 15 amino acids. Germline CDR1 SGHNT, CDR2 YYREEE (reference sequence). The junction had 8 bases not matched to a gene; V was cut back by 4 bases and J by 7 bases. The CDR3 DNA sequence: TGTGCCAGCAGCCTCAACAGGGGGCTCGACGGGGAGCTGTTTTTT. Encoded protein: CASSLNRGLDGELFF.

This clone occurred once. This CDR3 reads CAWLLEGEQFF. DNA for the CDR3: TGTGCCTGGCTATTAGAGGGTGAGCAGTTCTTC. The chain combines TRBV30 with TRBJ2-1; D perhaps matches TRBD2 (5 bases). This CDR3 is 11 amino acids long. Trimming removed 5 bases at V and 9 bases at J, with 11 bases between. The germline gives CDR1 GTSNPN, CDR2 SVGIG (reference sequence).

The J gene is TRBJ2-7, the V gene TRBV7-8, with a possible D match to TRBD2 (9 bases). Germline-derived CDR1 and CDR2 are SGHVS and FQNEAQ. The CDR3 runs to 19 residues. With 4 bases removed from V and 7 bases from J, the gap between germline ends came to 32 bases. This chain's CDR3 is CASSSRQGSRAGGPGEQYF. The CDR3 nucleotides are TGTGCCAGCAGCTCCCGACAGGGGAGTCGGGCGGGAGGGCCGGGGGAGCAGTACTTC.

The chain uses TRBV7-2 and TRBJ2-1; 15 bases map to TRBD2. This CDR3 contains 16 residues. Trimming cost V 5 bases and J 10 bases; bases outside gene matches: 9. Germline CDR1 reads SGHTA; CDR2 reads FQGNSA. DNA for the CDR3: TGTGCCAGCAGCACCCCGGGACTAGCGGGAGGTCGAGAGCAGTTCTTC. Translated: CASSTPGLAGGREQFF.

The chain links TRBV28 to TRBJ2-7, with 10 bases identical to TRBD2. Germline V gene lookup returns CDR1 MDHEN and CDR2 SYDVKM. The CDR3 covers 15 residues. V shed 4 bases, J shed 9 bases, and the junction held 12 bases outside the gene matches. CDR3 in DNA: TGTGCCAGCAGTTCGTCAGCGGGAGGGCCAGTCCGGCAGTACTTC. Translation: CASSSSAGGPVRQYF.

The chain couples TRBV7-6 to TRBJ2-3; tentative D call: TRBD1 (6 bases). The V end lost 2 bases, the J end lost 2 bases, and 11 bases lay between the germline ends. Germline lookup yields CDR1 SGHVS and CDR2 FNYEAQ. The CDR3 has 15 residues. The CDR3 sequence is CASSLSTGPTDTQYF. The CDR3 nucleotides are TGTGCCAGCAGCTTATCTACAGGGCCCACAGATACGCAGTATTTT.

The chain links TRBV18 to TRBJ2-7; D may be TRBD1 (6 bases). The CDR3 runs to 16 residues. V was cut by 4 bases and J by 6 bases, with 22 bases left in between. CDR1 is KGHSH and CDR2 is LQKENI in the germline V gene. The DNA of the CDR3 is TGTGCCAGCTCACTCAATTACCGGACAGCGCAGGCCGAGCAGTACTTC. Amino acid sequence: CASSLNYRTAQAEQYF.

The chain is built from TRBV5-1 and TRBJ2-2, with D unresolved. CDR3 size: 15 residues. Germline V lookup: CDR1 SGHRS, CDR2 YFSETQ. The V end lost 0 bases, the J end lost 0 bases, and 6 bases lay between the germline ends. This CDR3 reads CASSLARANTGELFF. In DNA form, the CDR3 reads TGCGCCAGCAGCTTGGCCCGGGCGAACACCGGGGAGCTGTTTTTT.